These T cell receptor beta chains were read from a single sample in a study of control samples from healthy donors and cancer patients. Libraries were prepared by immunoSEQ multiplex PCR; TCRdb keeps only in-frame clonotypes and omits some of them. The data show tens of thousands of clones, around 90% seen once. Sequenced input: formalin-fixed, paraffin-embedded tissue. These receptors came from a female donor with melanoma. The CDR3 runs from the conserved cysteine through the conserved F or W. The D gene is left open where the match is weak. Some rows have no size entry. The others give once, few or many, or a class for an expanded clone.

>.|TRBJ2-7|.|TRBV5-1
TGCGCCAGCAGCTTGACGGGAGCCAGGGACTACGAGCAGTACTTC
CASSLTGARDYEQYF
>.|TRBJ1-1|.|TRBV6-2/TRBV6-3
TGTGCCAGCAGTACCCATGTGGGGTGGGCCACTGAAGCTTTCTTT
CASSTHVGWATEAFF
>.|TRBJ2-7|.|TRBV9
TGTGCCAGCAGCGCCGGAGGTGTGCAGGGCTCGGGCGAGCAGTACTTC
CASSAGGVQGSGEQYF
>.|TRBJ1-1|.|TRBV6-5
TGTGCCAGCAGTTTGGACAGACTGAACACTGAAGCTTTCTTT
CASSLDRLNTEAFF
>once|TRBJ1-1|.|TRBV19
TGTGCCAGTAGTATCAGGGGCATTACTGAAGCTTTCTTT
CASSIRGITEAFF
>.|TRBJ2-7|TRBD1|TRBV5-1
TGCGCCAGCAGCTTTACAGGGGGCGAGCAGTACTTC
CASSFTGGEQYF
>.|TRBJ1-6|.|TRBV12-3/TRBV12-4
TGTGCCAGCAGTTCCCTTACAGATGCACCCTTCCACTTT
CASSSLTDAPFHF
>few|TRBJ1-4|TRBD1|TRBV29-1
TGCAGCGTTGACCAGGGGGGTGAAAAACTGTTTTTT
CSVDQGGEKLFF
>.|TRBJ2-3|.|TRBV5-1
TGCGCCAGCAGCCGAGGGTCTAGCACAGATACGCAGTATTTT
CASSRGSSTDTQYF
>.|TRBJ2-1|TRBD2|TRBV5-1
TGCGCCAGCAGCAGACAACCGACTAGCGGGAGGGACTACAATGAGCAGTTCTTC
CASSRQPTSGRDYNEQFF
>once|TRBJ2-7|.|TRBV4-1
TGCGCCAGCAGCCAAGACGGAGGGGGATACTCCTACGAGCAGTACTTC
CASSQDGGGYSYEQYF
>once|TRBJ2-1|.|TRBV2
TGTGCCAGCAGTGAAGGGATTACAGTTTACAATGAGCAGTTCTTC
CASSEGITVYNEQFF
>.|TRBJ2-1|.|TRBV7-8
TGTGCCAGCAGCCATGATATAACAGCAAGCTCCTACAATGAGCAGTTCTTC
CASSHDITASSYNEQFF
>.|TRBJ2-5|.|TRBV5-1
TGCGCCAGCAGCTTGGTGCAGGGACGGGAGACCCAGTACTTC
CASSLVQGRETQYF
>.|TRBJ2-6|.|TRBV4-1
TGCGCCAGCAGCCATATAGCCGGTGGGGGGACCCTGTCTGGGGCCAACGTCCTGACTTTC
CASSHIAGGGTLSGANVLTF
>.|TRBJ2-2|.|TRBV9
TGTGCCAGCAGCCGGCACGTGAACACCGGGGAGCTGTTTTTT
CASSRHVNTGELFF
>.|TRBJ2-2|.|TRBV9
TGTGCCAGCAGCAAATCCGTGGGGCGGACGAACACCGGGGAGCTGTTTTTT
CASSKSVGRTNTGELFF
>.|TRBJ1-2|TRBD1|TRBV6-5
TGTGCCAGCAGCACCACAGGGGACTATGGCTACACCTTC
CASSTTGDYGYTF
>.|TRBJ1-2|.|TRBV7-9
TGTGCCAGCAGCTTTCTTCGGGACGGACCTAACTATGGCTACACCTTC
CASSFLRDGPNYGYTF
>once|TRBJ1-1|.|TRBV6-6
TGTGCCAGCAGTTACCGGAGCGAGGCTGGCACTGAAGCTTTCTTT
CASSYRSEAGTEAFF
>.|TRBJ1-2|.|TRBV5-1
TGCGCCAGCAGCTTGGGAGGGACCCACTATGGCTACACCTTC
CASSLGGTHYGYTF
>.|TRBJ2-7|.|TRBV6-5
TGTGCCAGCAATTCCCGGTCCAGGGGCAACGAGCAGTACTTC
CASNSRSRGNEQYF
>.|TRBJ2-5|.|TRBV19
TGTGCCAGTAGTATAGCCCACAGAAGGGAGACCCAGTACTTC
CASSIAHRRETQYF
>.|TRBJ1-2|TRBD1|TRBV5-1
TGCGCCAGCAGCTTAGAGGGGGCTCACTATGGCTACACCTTC
CASSLEGAHYGYTF
>.|TRBJ1-2|.|TRBV2
TGTGCCAGCACGGGGCAGTATAGCTATGGCTACACCTTC
CASTGQYSYGYTF
>.|TRBJ2-2|.|TRBV29-1
TGCAGCGTTGAAAAATATGGGGGGGAGCTGTTTTTT
CSVEKYGGELFF
>once|TRBJ2-1|TRBD2|TRBV7-9
TGTGCCAGCAGCTCATCCGGGACTAGCATCTACAATGAGCAGTTCTTC
CASSSSGTSIYNEQFF
>.|TRBJ2-7|TRBD1|TRBV2
TGTGCCAGCAGTGAAAGGAACCCTAGGACAGGCGCCTACGAGCAGTACTTC
CASSERNPRTGAYEQYF
>.|TRBJ1-2|.|TRBV6-5
TGTGCCAGCAGTCCAGAACAGTCGCGTGGCTACACCTTC
CASSPEQSRGYTF
>.|TRBJ1-1|.|TRBV2
TGTGCCAGCAGTTTGGACGGGAACACTGAAGCTTTCTTT
CASSLDGNTEAFF
>.|TRBJ2-7|.|TRBV7-9
TGTGCCAGCAGCTTAGGTACAGTACTGGGCTACGAGCAGTACTTC
CASSLGTVLGYEQYF
>.|TRBJ1-5|.|TRBV7-2
TGTGCCAGCAGCTTAATCTACGATCAGCCCCAGCATTTT
CASSLIYDQPQHF
>.|TRBJ1-5|TRBD1|TRBV7-7
TGTGCCAGCAGCTGGGCAGGGGGTAATAATCAGCCCCAGCATTTT
CASSWAGGNNQPQHF
>few|TRBJ2-3|.|TRBV6-2/TRBV6-3
TGTGCCAGCAGTTACCCCCCCCCAGGGGAAGAAGGCACAGATACGCAGTATTTT
CASSYPPPGEEGTDTQYF
>.|TRBJ1-1|.|TRBV29-1
TGCAGCGTTTCGGGTCGAACGAACACTGAAGCTTTCTTT
CSVSGRTNTEAFF
>.|TRBJ2-2|TRBD1|TRBV11-1
TGTGCCAGCAGCTTGGGACAGGGAAGAACCGGGGAGCTGTTTTTT
CASSLGQGRTGELFF
>.|TRBJ2-7|.|TRBV6-1
TGTGCCAGCAGTGAGTCCCGGGGGCTCGAGCAGTACTTC
CASSESRGLEQYF
>.|TRBJ2-2|.|TRBV5-6
TGTGCCAGCAGCTGGTGGGGCGGGGCGAGGGGCACCGGGGAGCTGTTTTTT
CASSWWGGARGTGELFF
>.|TRBJ2-1|TRBD2|TRBV19
TGTGCCAGCGGGACTACACAAATGTCCAATGAGCAGTTCTTC
CASGTTQMSNEQFF
>.|TRBJ2-7|.|TRBV28
TGTGCCAGCAGTTTATTCATCGTCACCTCCTACGAGCAGTACTTC
CASSLFIVTSYEQYF
>.|TRBJ1-1|.|TRBV4-3
TGCGCCAGCAGCCAAGAGGGGCTTCGGGCGTTTAGAACCACTGAAGCTTTCTTT
CASSQEGLRAFRTTEAFF
>.|TRBJ1-1|TRBD1|TRBV29-1
TGCAGCGCATACAGGGGGCCGAGAAACACTGAAGCTTTCTTT
CSAYRGPRNTEAFF
>.|TRBJ1-2|.|TRBV29-1
TGCAGCGTTGCCGAGACCTCCGAGGGAGGCTACACCTTC
CSVAETSEGGYTF
>.|TRBJ1-4|.|TRBV18
TGTGCCAGCTCACCAACCTGGGAGCCTAATGAAAAACTGTTTTTT
CASSPTWEPNEKLFF
>.|TRBJ1-3|.|TRBV18
TGTGCCAGCTCACCGCCTGGCAGGGGCTTCTCCACGAGCTCTGGAAACACCATATATTTT
CASSPPGRGFSTSSGNTIYF
>once|TRBJ2-1|.|TRBV11-2
TGTGCCAGCAGCTTAGCGCACACCAATGAGCAGTTCTTC
CASSLAHTNEQFF
>.|TRBJ1-2|.|TRBV6-5
TGTGCCAGCCAACCAGGACTGTATGGCTACACCTTC
CASQPGLYGYTF
>.|TRBJ2-2|.|TRBV4-1
TGCGCCAGCAGCCAACCCCGGGCCGGGGAGCTGTTTTTT
CASSQPRAGELFF
>.|TRBJ1-3|.|TRBV3-1/TRBV3-2
TGTGCCAGCAGCCATGAAGTCCTGCGTCGAAACACCATATATTTT
CASSHEVLRRNTIYF
>.|TRBJ1-2|TRBD1|TRBV19
TGTGCCAGTAGTTCTCCGGGACAGGGGGAATATGGCTACACCTTC
CASSSPGQGEYGYTF
>.|TRBJ1-1|.|TRBV27
TGTGCCAGCAGTTTATCGGCAGGAGTGAACACTGAAGCTTTCTTT
CASSLSAGVNTEAFF
>.|TRBJ1-2|.|TRBV4-2
TGTGCCAGCAGCCAAGATGGCGAGGGCTACACCTTC
CASSQDGEGYTF